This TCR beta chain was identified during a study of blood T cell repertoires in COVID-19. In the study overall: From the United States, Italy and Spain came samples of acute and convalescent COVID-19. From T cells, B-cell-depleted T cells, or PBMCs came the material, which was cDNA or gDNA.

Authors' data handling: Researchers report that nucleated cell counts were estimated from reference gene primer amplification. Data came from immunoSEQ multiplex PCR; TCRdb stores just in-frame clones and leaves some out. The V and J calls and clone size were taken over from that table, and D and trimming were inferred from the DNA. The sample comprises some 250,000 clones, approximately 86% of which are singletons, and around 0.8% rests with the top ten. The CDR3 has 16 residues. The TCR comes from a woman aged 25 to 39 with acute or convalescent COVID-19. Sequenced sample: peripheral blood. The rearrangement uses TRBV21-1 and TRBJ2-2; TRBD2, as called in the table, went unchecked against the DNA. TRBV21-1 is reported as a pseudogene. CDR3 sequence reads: CASSKLAGAFTGELFF. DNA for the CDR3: TGTGCCAGCAGCAAACTAGCGGGAGCGTTCACCGGGGAGCTGTTTTTT.